The present T cell receptor beta chain was sequenced within a study of blood T cell repertoires in COVID-19. Germline CDR1 and CDR2: MDHEN and SYDVKM. V lost 7 bases and J lost 4, with 16 bases in between. The CDR3 covers 14 residues. The table came from immunoSEQ multiplex PCR; TCRdb's copy has only in-frame clones and leaves some out. This table holds about 90,000 clones, less than 85% found once. The chain joins TRBV28 to TRBJ2-5; D is unresolved. The TCR was taken from a woman between 70 and 85 years old with acute or convalescent COVID-19. Sample: peripheral blood. The CDR3 reads CASTRGPPLETQYF. As DNA, the CDR3 is TGTGCCAGCACTCGAGGTCCCCCCTTAGAGACCCAGTACTTC.